These 10 T cell receptor beta chains were all obtained from the same sample, sequenced in a study of T-cell memory formation after mild COVID-19. TCRdb reprocessed the 5' RACE reads via MiXCR and lists one record per CDR3 protein. The profile shows about 560,000 distinct CDR3 sequences, approximately 19% of them singletons. Sequencing was done on a sample of PBMCs or a T cell subset sorted from them (not recorded which). These receptors were taken from an adult woman who had mild COVID-19 (a few samples of this study predate the infection). Cell type and time point are not known.

This clonotype has a handful of counts. The chain combines TRBV6-5 with TRBJ2-6; D remains unclear. Trimming pared 5 bases from V and 4 bases from J, leaving 9 bases between. From germline, CDR1 is MNHEY and CDR2 SVGAGI. The CDR3 runs 14 residues. CDR3 sequence (DNA): TGTGCCAGCAGTCACGGAGCCGGGGCCAACGTCCTGACTTTC. Translating it yields CASSHGAGANVLTF.

The chain uses TRBV6-6 and TRBJ2-3; TRBD2 matches at 8 bases. V was clipped by 1 base and J by 1 base; unmatched bases: 1. This CDR3 comprises 15 residues. CDR1 is MNHNY and CDR2 is SVGAGI in the germline V gene (reference sequence). The CDR3 DNA reads TGTGCCAGCAGTTACTTGACTAGCGGCACAGATACGCAGTATTTT. This encodes CASSYLTSGTDTQYF.

The gene calls are TRBV27 and TRBJ1-1; no clear D. Germline V gene lookup returns CDR1 MNHEY and CDR2 SMNVEV (reference sequence). Trimming shortened V by 2 bases and J by 8 bases, and 12 bases separated the two germline ends. The CDR3 is 13 amino acids. CDR3 sequence: CASSLGLGPEAFF. The DNA of the CDR3 is TGTGCCAGCAGTTTAGGATTAGGACCAGAAGCTTTCTTT.

The DNA of the CDR3 is TGTGCCAGCAGTTTATACGACGGGCTCGCCTACGAGCAGTACTTC. Residues: CASSLYDGLAYEQYF. The chain carries TRBV27 and TRBJ2-7, with no clear D. Trimming took 1 base from V and 2 from J, leaving 12 bases between them. The V gene's germline CDR1 is MNHEY and CDR2 SMNVEV (reference sequence). The CDR3 has 15 amino acids.

The sample holds many counts of this clonotype. The V gene is TRBV6-4, the J gene TRBJ2-3; 9 positions match TRBD1. Trimming cost V 4 bases and J 1 base; bases outside gene matches: 0. CDR1 is MRHNA and CDR2 is SNTAGT in the germline V gene. This CDR3 has 14 residues. The CDR3 loop is CASSGTGGTDTQYF. In DNA, the CDR3 is TGTGCCAGCAGTGGGACAGGGGGCACAGATACGCAGTATTTT.

The rearrangement links TRBV20-1 to TRBJ1-1; 7 positions match TRBD1. Trimming at V came to 3 bases and at J to 0 bases, leaving 13 bases not matched to a gene. Germline CDR1 and CDR2: DFQATT and SNEGSKA (reference sequence). This CDR3 has 17 residues. Here the CDR3 reads CSASGETPTGMNTEAFF. The CDR3 DNA sequence: TGCAGTGCTAGTGGGGAGACACCGACAGGGATGAACACTGAAGCTTTCTTT.

This clonotype was seen a few times. The chain recombines TRBV7-2 with TRBJ2-1; 8 bases line up with TRBD2. Trimming took 5 bases from V and 0 from J; bases not matched to a gene: 9. CDR3 length: 17 residues. Germline-derived CDR1 and CDR2 are SGHTA and FQGNSA. The CDR3 nucleotides read TGTGCCAGCAGCCTCTCAACTAGCGGTAGCTCCTACAATGAGCAGTTCTTC. It is translated as CASSLSTSGSSYNEQFF.

J is TRBJ2-1 and V is TRBV29-1; D tentatively reads TRBD1 or TRBD2 (5 bases each). CDR1 is SQVTM, CDR2 ANQGSEA, per germline. The CDR3 covers 12 residues. Trimming cost V 3 bases and J 4 bases, with 7 bases left between them. This chain's CDR3 is CSVEGDYNEQFF. CDR3 bases: TGCAGCGTTGAGGGGGATTACAATGAGCAGTTCTTC.

The gene calls are TRBV30 and TRBJ2-4, with 8 bases that match TRBD2. V lost 5 bases to trimming and J lost 6 bases; unmatched junction nucleotides: 6. This CDR3 spans 13 amino acids. Germline values: CDR1 GTSNPN, CDR2 SVGIG (reference sequence). As DNA, the CDR3 is TGTGCCTGGGTGGAGGCGGGAGGAAACATTCAGTACTTC. The encoded protein is CAWVEAGGNIQYF.

This clonotype was found a few times. V is TRBV9 and J is TRBJ2-2, with 8 bases that match TRBD2. Trimming took 0 bases from V and 5 from J; bases not matched to a gene: 3. This CDR3 has 15 residues. CDR1 and CDR2 (germline): SGDLS, YYNGEE. The CDR3 nucleotides are TGTGCCAGCAGCGTAGCGGGGGGGTCTACCGGGGAGCTGTTTTTT. Translating gives CASSVAGGSTGELFF.